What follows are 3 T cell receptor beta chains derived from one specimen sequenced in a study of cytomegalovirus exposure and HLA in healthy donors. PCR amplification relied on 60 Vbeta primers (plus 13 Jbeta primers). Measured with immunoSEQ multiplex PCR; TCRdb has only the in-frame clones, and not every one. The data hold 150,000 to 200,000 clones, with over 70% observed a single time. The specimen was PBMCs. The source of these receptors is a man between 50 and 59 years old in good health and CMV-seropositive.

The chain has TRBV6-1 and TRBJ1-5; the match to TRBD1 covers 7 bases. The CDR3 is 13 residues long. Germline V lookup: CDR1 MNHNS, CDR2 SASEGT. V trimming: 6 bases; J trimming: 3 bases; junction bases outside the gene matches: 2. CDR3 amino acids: CASRGTVNQPQHF. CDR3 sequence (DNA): TGTGCCAGCAGGGGGACAGTCAATCAGCCCCAGCATTTT.

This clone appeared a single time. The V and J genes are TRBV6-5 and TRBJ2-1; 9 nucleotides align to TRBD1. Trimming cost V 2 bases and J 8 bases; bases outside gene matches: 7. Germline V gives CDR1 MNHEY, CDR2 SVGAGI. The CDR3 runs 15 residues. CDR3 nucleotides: TGTGCCAGCAGTTACGAACAGGGGGCTCCCTATGAGCAGTTCTTC. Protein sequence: CASSYEQGAPYEQFF.

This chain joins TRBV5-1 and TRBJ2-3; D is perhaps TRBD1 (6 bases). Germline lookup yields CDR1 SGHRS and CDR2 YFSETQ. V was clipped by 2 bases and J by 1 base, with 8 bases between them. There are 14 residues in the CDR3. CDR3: CASSLQGRTDTQYF. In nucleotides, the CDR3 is TGCGCCAGCAGCTTACAGGGCCGCACAGATACGCAGTATTTT.